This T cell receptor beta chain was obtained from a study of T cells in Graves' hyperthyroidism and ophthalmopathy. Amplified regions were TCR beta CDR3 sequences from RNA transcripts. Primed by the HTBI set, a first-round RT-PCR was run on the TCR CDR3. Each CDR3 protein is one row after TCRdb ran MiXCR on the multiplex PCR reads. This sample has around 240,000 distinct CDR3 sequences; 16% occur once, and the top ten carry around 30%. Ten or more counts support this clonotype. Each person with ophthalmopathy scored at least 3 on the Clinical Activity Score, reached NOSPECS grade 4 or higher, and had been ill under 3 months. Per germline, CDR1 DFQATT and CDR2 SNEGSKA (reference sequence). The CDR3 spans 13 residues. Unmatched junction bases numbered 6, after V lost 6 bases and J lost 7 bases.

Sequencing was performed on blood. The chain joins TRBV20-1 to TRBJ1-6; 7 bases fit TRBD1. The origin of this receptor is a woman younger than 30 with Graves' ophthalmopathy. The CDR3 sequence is CSARRDSNSPLHF. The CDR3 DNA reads TGCAGTGCCAGGCGGGACAGCAATTCACCCCTCCACTTT.